The T cell receptor (beta chain) described here comes from a study of STAT5B mutations in CD4+ large granular lymphocyte leukemia. Study summary: The CDR3 'QG' motif was associated with a particular HLA allele among healthy donors.

Clones were sequenced by immunoSEQ multiplex PCR, and TCRdb holds only the in-frame ones, with some missing. Of tens of thousands of clones in the sample, 80% to 90% are singletons; the top ten hold 2.6%. Germline CDR1 SGHTA, CDR2 FQGNSA. Trimming removed 0 bases from V and 5 bases from J; junction bases left unmatched: 6. The CDR3 length is 15 residues. Input material: CD4+ T cells from blood buffy coats. The chain recombines TRBV7-2 with TRBJ2-5, with TRBD2 matching 7 bases. This receptor was identified in a human donor in good health. The CDR3 region is CASSLAGGFWETQYF. The CDR3 DNA reads TGTGCCAGCAGCTTAGCGGGAGGGTTCTGGGAGACCCAGTACTTC.